Listed below are T cell receptor beta chains from one sample, sequenced in a study of breast tumors, draining lymph nodes, adjacent tissues. One entry per CDR3 protein results from TCRdb running MiXCR on the multiplex PCR reads. The table lists tens of thousands of distinct CDR3 sequences, around 52% of them singletons. The sample taken for sequencing was breast tumor tissue. The receptors stem from a female donor with breast cancer. Some clones in this sample may be carry-over from other donors' samples. CDR3s include the opening cysteine and the closing phenylalanine or tryptophan. A D gene is named only where the DNA matches it firmly. Size is omitted from some rows. Given values are once, few, many or a class for expanded clones.

V gene: TRBV27; D gene: TRBD2; clone size: many; J gene: TRBJ2-7; CDR3 protein: CASSWTSGRAYEQYF; CDR3 DNA: TGTGCCAGCAGCTGGACTAGCGGGAGGGCCTACGAGCAGTACTTC
V gene: TRBV30; D gene: -; clone size: -; J gene: TRBJ1-4; CDR3 protein: CAWTLTGANEKLFF; CDR3 DNA: TGTGCCTGGACCCTAACCGGGGCCAATGAAAAACTGTTTTTT
V gene: TRBV5-1; D gene: -; clone size: once; J gene: TRBJ1-5; CDR3 protein: CASSLGSLAGQETQHF; CDR3 DNA: TGCGCCAGCAGCTTGGGAAGCCTAGCGGGCCAAGAGACCCAGCATTTT
V gene: TRBV7-9; D gene: -; clone size: -; J gene: TRBJ2-7; CDR3 protein: CASSLNWDYEQYF; CDR3 DNA: TGTGCCAGCAGCTTAAACTGGGACTACGAGCAGTACTTC
V gene: TRBV2; D gene: -; clone size: -; J gene: TRBJ2-5; CDR3 protein: CASSEADGRDQPQYF; CDR3 DNA: TGTGCCAGCAGTGAAGCAGACGGCAGGGATCAGCCCCAGTACTTC
V gene: TRBV11-2; D gene: TRBD1; clone size: -; J gene: TRBJ2-3; CDR3 protein: CASSSTGHVTDTQYF; CDR3 DNA: TGTGCCAGCAGCTCGACAGGGCACGTCACAGATACGCAGTATTTT
V gene: TRBV6-4; D gene: -; clone size: many; J gene: TRBJ1-5; CDR3 protein: CASSDDSRQPQHF; CDR3 DNA: TGTGCCAGCAGTGACGACAGTCGCCAGCCCCAGCATTTT
V gene: TRBV7-9; D gene: TRBD1; clone size: -; J gene: TRBJ2-3; CDR3 protein: CASSQGQGAGDTQYF; CDR3 DNA: TGTGCCAGCAGCCAGGGACAGGGGGCAGGAGATACGCAGTATTTT
V gene: TRBV2; D gene: -; clone size: -; J gene: TRBJ1-6; CDR3 protein: CASSATTGYSPLHF; CDR3 DNA: TGTGCCAGCAGTGCTACCACGGGTTATTCACCCCTCCACTTT
V gene: TRBV6-5; D gene: -; clone size: many; J gene: TRBJ2-1; CDR3 protein: CASSRDRGPGEQFF; CDR3 DNA: TGTGCCAGCAGCCGGGACCGAGGTCCTGGTGAGCAGTTCTTC
V gene: TRBV6-1; D gene: -; clone size: many; J gene: TRBJ1-2; CDR3 protein: CASSETGRSGYTF; CDR3 DNA: TGTGCCAGCAGTGAAACGGGGAGGTCTGGCTACACCTTC
V gene: TRBV7-3; D gene: -; clone size: few; J gene: TRBJ1-4; CDR3 protein: CASSSPRGWDEKLFF; CDR3 DNA: TGTGCCAGCAGCTCCCCGCGGGGGTGGGACGAAAAACTGTTTTTT
V gene: TRBV15; D gene: -; clone size: -; J gene: TRBJ2-7; CDR3 protein: CATSRDLGRQYF; CDR3 DNA: TGTGCCACCAGCAGAGATCTGGGAAGGCAGTACTTC
V gene: TRBV6-5; D gene: TRBD1; clone size: few; J gene: TRBJ1-6; CDR3 protein: CASSYSRQGDSPLHF; CDR3 DNA: TGTGCCAGCAGTTACTCTAGACAGGGGGATTCACCCCTCCACTTT
V gene: TRBV9; D gene: TRBD2; clone size: -; J gene: TRBJ2-3; CDR3 protein: CASSRVERGDLTDTQYF; CDR3 DNA: TGTGCCAGCAGCCGGGTCGAGCGGGGGGACCTCACAGATACGCAGTATTTT
V gene: TRBV19; D gene: -; clone size: -; J gene: TRBJ1-5; CDR3 protein: CASSHDGGLDQPQHF; CDR3 DNA: TGTGCCAGTAGCCATGATGGGGGATTGGACCAGCCCCAGCATTTT